These 30 T cell receptor beta chains were all obtained from the same sample, sequenced in a study of response to subunit inactivated influenza vaccine. TCRdb redid the calling of the RT-PCR reads with MiXCR, one entry per CDR3 protein. The sample contains fewer than 600,000 distinct CDR3 sequences, 6.5% to 8% of which appear only once. Source: PBMCs from blood, taken around 2 years after vaccination. The receptors derive from a man in his fifties or sixties who received an inactivated influenza vaccine.

This clonotype was counted ten times or more. The chain recombines TRBV7-2 with TRBJ2-3; D is unresolved. The CDR3 has 16 residues. Germline V lookup: CDR1 SGHTA, CDR2 FQGNSA. Between the trimmed V and J ends, which lost 2 bases and 0 bases, there was a span of 12 bases. The CDR3 is CASSLNPVGSTDTQYF. As DNA, the CDR3 is TGTGCCAGCAGCTTAAACCCAGTGGGTAGCACAGATACGCAGTATTTT.

The CDR3 sequence is CASSPSGYGTPYNEQFF. The DNA of the CDR3 is TGTGCCAGCAGTCCAAGTGGGTATGGGACACCTTACAATGAGCAGTTCTTC. This chain joins TRBV12-3 or TRBV12-4 and TRBJ2-1, with a tentative D call TRBD1 (6 bases). V was cut by 5 bases and J by 4 bases, with 21 bases left in between. CDR3 length equals 17 residues.

This clonotype was counted only a few times. The rearrangement links TRBV12-3 or TRBV12-4 to TRBJ1-5, with D possibly matching TRBD1 (6 bases). The CDR3 extends over 15 amino acids. Trimming pared 4 bases from V and 7 bases from J, leaving 17 bases between. The CDR3 protein is CASSWGGGLEQPQHF. CDR3 in DNA: TGTGCCAGCAGTTGGGGCGGGGGGCTTGAACAGCCCCAGCATTTT.

J is TRBJ2-7 and V is TRBV6-2 or TRBV6-3, with TRBD1 matching 10 bases. J was trimmed by 6 bases and V by 6 bases; bases with no gene match: 8. Germline V lookup: CDR1 MNHEY, CDR2 SVGEGT. The CDR3 has 14 amino acids. The CDR3 spells CASSNGRTGGEQYF. The CDR3 DNA reads as TGTGCCAGCAGCAACGGCAGGACAGGGGGCGAGCAGTACTTC.

This clonotype was recorded many times. The chain combines TRBV11-2 with TRBJ2-3, with TRBD2 matching 13 bases. Trimming removed 5 bases from V and 3 bases from J; junction bases left unmatched: 2. This CDR3 has 15 residues. CDR1 is SGHAT, CDR2 FQNNGV, per germline. CDR3 residues: CASSQLAGGTDTQYF. The DNA of the CDR3 is TGTGCCAGCAGCCAACTAGCGGGGGGGACAGATACGCAGTATTTT.

The chain couples TRBV7-9 to TRBJ2-7; 9 bases agree with TRBD1. Germline trimming cut 1 base from V and 4 bases from J; bases unmatched to any gene: 5. CDR3 length: 15 residues. Germline CDR1 is SEHNR and CDR2 is FQNEAQ (reference sequence). The DNA of the CDR3 is TGTGCCAGCAGCTTAGTCAGACAGGGGGGTTACGAGCAGTACTTC. Residues: CASSLVRQGGYEQYF. Combining the CDR3 with reference TRBV7-9 and TRBJ2-7 gives the whole variable domain DTGVSQNPRHKITKRGQNVTFRCDPISEHNRLYWYRQTLGQGPEFLTYFQNEAQLEKSRLLSDRFSAERPKGSFSTLEIQRTEQGDSAMYLCASSLVRQGGYEQYFGPGTRLTVT.

This rearrangement joins TRBV6-5 to TRBJ2-1, with 7 bases identical to TRBD1. The germline gives CDR1 MNHEY, CDR2 SVGAGI. V lost 0 bases, J lost 7 bases, and 9 bases stayed unmatched. CDR3 length: 16 amino acids. The CDR3 region has the DNA TGTGCCAGCAGTTACTCGCCGACAGGGTTGGGTAATGAGCAGTTCTTC. Its translation is CASSYSPTGLGNEQFF.

To note about this clonotype: A read error may be the cause here, since a much bigger clone is one base away. The chain links TRBV21-1 to TRBJ2-2; TRBD2 was called by the table and not checked on the DNA. TRBV21-1 is a recognized pseudogene. The CDR3 contains 16 residues. The CDR3 DNA reads TGTGCCAGCAGCCCTGGTGGAAGGGCAGTGTCCGGGGAGCTGTTTTTT. It is translated as CASSPGGRAVSGELFF.

This clonotype has a handful of counts. This CDR3 is CASSYIQGYEQYF. CDR3 in DNA: TGTGCCAGCAGTTACATACAGGGTTACGAGCAGTACTTC. V gene TRBV6-2 or TRBV6-3 combines with J gene TRBJ2-7, with a possible D match to TRBD1 (6 bases). V lost 2 bases and J 4 bases, leaving 9 bases between the germline ends. The CDR3 loop spans 13 amino acids. Per germline, CDR1 MNHEY and CDR2 SVGEGT.

The chain has TRBV6-2 or TRBV6-3 and TRBJ1-5, with D tentatively TRBD1 (6 bases). The CDR3 totals 12 residues. Germline V gene sequence: CDR1 MNHEY, CDR2 SVGEGT. V was cut by 5 bases and J by 6 bases, with 8 bases left in between. The CDR3 is CASSKGGQPQHF. CDR3 coding DNA: TGTGCCAGCAGTAAAGGGGGTCAGCCCCAGCATTTT.

There are a few counts of this clonotype. The chain carries TRBV12-3 or TRBV12-4 and TRBJ2-2, with D possibly being TRBD1 (6 bases). The V and J ends lost 6 bases and 2 bases respectively, with 13 bases between them. The CDR3 has 15 residues. As DNA, the CDR3 is TGTGCCAGCAGCCGGGACATCAGAAACACCGGGGAGCTGTTTTTT. Protein sequence: CASSRDIRNTGELFF.

This clonotype has ten or more counts. The J gene is TRBJ1-2, the V gene TRBV25-1; D not certain. The length of the CDR3 is 13 residues. Per the germline V gene, CDR1 is MGHDK and CDR2 is SYGVNS. Trimming pared 3 bases from V and 6 bases from J, leaving 11 bases between. CDR3: CASSEGGFDGYTF. As DNA, the CDR3 is TGTGCCAGCAGTGAGGGAGGGTTCGATGGCTACACCTTC.

This clonotype was detected ten times or more. This chain joins TRBV14 and TRBJ2-7, with TRBD1 matching over 8 bases. This CDR3 has 15 amino acids. J was trimmed by 2 bases and V by 4 bases; bases with no gene match: 7. CDR1 and CDR2 from the germline V gene are SGHDN and FVKESK. DNA of the CDR3: TGTGCCAGCAGCCCCGGACAGGGAATGACCTACGAGCAGTACTTC. This encodes CASSPGQGMTYEQYF.

This clonotype has more than one count but fewer than ten. The chain is built from TRBV7-2 and TRBJ2-2; tentative D call: TRBD2 (5 bases). CDR3 size: 15 residues. V lost 5 bases to trimming and J lost 0 bases, with 10 bases between them. Germline assignment: CDR1 SGHTA and CDR2 FQGNSA. CDR3 nucleotide sequence: TGTGCCAGCAGCGAGAGCGGTACGAACACCGGGGAGCTGTTTTTT. Its translation is CASSESGTNTGELFF.

The V call is TRBV20-1, the J call TRBJ1-5; D is unclear. The length of the CDR3 is 14 residues. Germline V gene lookup returns CDR1 DFQATT and CDR2 SNEGSKA (reference sequence). With 3 bases removed from V and 3 bases from J, the gap between germline ends came to 12 bases. CDR3 DNA sequence: TGCAGTGCTAGTCGGTCACAGAACAATCAGCCCCAGCATTTT. Protein: CSASRSQNNQPQHF.

This clonotype has only a few counts. This chain connects TRBV3-1 to TRBJ2-1; 8 positions agree with TRBD1. V was clipped by 1 base and J by 4 bases; unmatched bases: 3. The germline V gene encodes CDR1 LGHDT and CDR2 YNNKEL (reference sequence). The CDR3 spans 15 residues. The CDR3 sequence is CASSQAQGVYNEQFF. CDR3 sequence (DNA): TGTGCCAGCAGCCAAGCACAGGGGGTATACAATGAGCAGTTCTTC.

This clonotype occurred a few times. V is TRBV29-1 and J is TRBJ1-2; 10 bases map to TRBD1. From germline, CDR1 is SQVTM and CDR2 ANQGSEA. The CDR3 loop spans 12 amino acids. V shed 6 bases and J 7 bases; nucleotides not matched to a gene: 5. CDR3 residues: CSVPDRGLGYTF. CDR3 nucleotides: TGCAGCGTGCCCGACAGGGGGCTTGGCTACACCTTC.

This chain links TRBV28 with TRBJ2-7; perhaps TRBD1 as D (6 bases). V gave up 3 bases and J gave up 2 bases, with 14 bases separating them. Germline V gene lookup returns CDR1 MDHEN and CDR2 SYDVKM. This CDR3 comprises 15 residues. CDR3 amino acids: CASSFSGTGTYEQYF. Written as DNA, the CDR3 is TGTGCCAGCAGTTTTTCCGGAACAGGGACCTACGAGCAGTACTTC.

This chain joins TRBV11-3 and TRBJ2-5, with 10 positions matching TRBD2. V lost 5 bases, J lost 1 base, and 13 bases stayed unmatched. The CDR3 loop spans 18 amino acids. The germline V gene has CDR1 SGHNT and CDR2 YENEEA. The CDR3 region has the DNA TGTGCCAGCAGCCCCGGAAGGCTAGCGGGAGCCATCCAAGAGACCCAGTACTTC. Protein sequence: CASSPGRLAGAIQETQYF.

This clonotype was picked up a small number of times. This chain joins TRBV12-3 or TRBV12-4 and TRBJ1-4, with a weak D call TRBD1 (6 bases). V lost 6 bases to trimming and J lost 5 bases, with 10 bases between them. The CDR3 sequence is 13 residues long. This chain's CDR3 is CASSEQGNEKLFF. The CDR3 coding sequence is TGTGCCAGCAGCGAACAGGGAAATGAAAAACTGTTTTTT.

This clonotype has a count of ten or more. This chain connects TRBV20-1 to TRBJ2-7; TRBD2 aligns across 13 bases. Trimming removed 0 bases from V and 5 bases from J; junction bases left unmatched: 10. CDR3 length: 17 amino acids. Germline CDR1 reads DFQATT; CDR2 reads SNEGSKA (reference sequence). CDR3 protein: CSARDRTSGRAWDEQYF. The CDR3, as DNA: TGCAGTGCTAGAGATCGAACTAGCGGGAGGGCCTGGGACGAGCAGTACTTC.

The genes are TRBV20-1 and TRBJ1-5, with D possibly being TRBD1 (5 bases). The CDR3 spans 14 residues. The V gene's germline CDR1 is DFQATT and CDR2 SNEGSKA (reference sequence). The ends were cut back, 6 bases at V and 2 bases at J, with 14 bases in the middle. DNA for the CDR3: TGCAGTGCAAAAGGGGTGGTCGGCAATCAGCCCCAGCATTTT. Translation: CSAKGVVGNQPQHF.

V usage is TRBV29-1 and J usage is TRBJ2-2; D is undetermined. V lost 0 bases and J 7 bases, leaving 15 bases between the germline ends. The CDR3 runs 15 residues. Per the germline V gene, CDR1 is SQVTM and CDR2 is ANQGSEA. The CDR3 nucleotides read TGCAGCGTTGAAGACCCTGGGCTGACGGGCGGGGAGCTGTTTTTT. This translates into CSVEDPGLTGGELFF.

The gene calls are TRBV10-3 and TRBJ2-3, with 9 bases lining up with TRBD2. Per the germline V gene, CDR1 is ENHRY and CDR2 is SYGVKD. The CDR3 is made up of 14 amino acids. J gave up 4 bases and V 7 bases, and 6 bases lay outside the gene matches. The CDR3 DNA sequence: TGTGCCATCACCCGGCGGGGGGGAGCAGATACGCAGTATTTT. Its protein product is CAITRRGGADTQYF.

This clonotype was seen a single time. The chain couples TRBV7-9 to TRBJ1-1; D is undetermined. V lost 5 bases, J lost 1 base, and 14 bases lay in between. This CDR3 region has 15 residues. Germline V gene data show CDR1 as SEHNR and CDR2 as FQNEAQ (reference sequence). In DNA form, the CDR3 reads TGTGCCAGCAGCCCACAACAGCAGAGGAACACTGAAGCTTTCTTT. Translation gives CASSPQQQRNTEAFF.

The V gene is TRBV10-3, the J gene TRBJ2-2; D not resolved. V was shortened by 2 bases and J by 5 bases, with 9 bases between the two germline ends. Germline V lookup: CDR1 ENHRY, CDR2 SYGVKD. The CDR3 covers 14 residues. CDR3 DNA: TGTGCCATCAGTGAGAGTACACCTACCGGGGAGCTGTTTTTT. Encoded protein: CAISESTPTGELFF.

About this clonotype itself: A much larger clone differs from this one at a single base, so this may be a read error. CDR3 residues: CASNTSGGNTEAFF. CDR3 nucleotides: TGCGCCAGCAACACTAGCGGGGGGAACACTGAAGCTTTCTTT. V gene TRBV5-1 combines with J gene TRBJ1-1; D is perhaps TRBD1 (5 bases). The germline V and J ends were trimmed by 6 bases and 1 base, with 13 bases remaining between them. The germline gives CDR1 SGHRS, CDR2 YFSETQ. The CDR3 totals 14 residues.

This clonotype occurred many times. The V call is TRBV6-2 or TRBV6-3, the J call TRBJ2-3; 8 nucleotides match TRBD2. The CDR3 spans 13 residues. CDR1 and CDR2 (germline): MNHEY, SVGEGT. The trim removed 2 bases at V and 9 bases at J, leaving 4 bases unmatched. The CDR3 is CASSYSGGQTQYF. In DNA form, the CDR3 reads TGTGCCAGCAGTTACAGCGGGGGTCAAACGCAGTATTTT.

Ten or more counts support this clonotype. The J gene is TRBJ1-6, the V gene TRBV4-2, with unresolved D. With 5 bases removed from V and 5 bases from J, the gap between germline ends came to 10 bases. This CDR3 is built from 14 residues. The germline CDR1 and CDR2 sequences are LGHNA and YNFKEQ. CDR3 in DNA: TGTGCCAGCAGCAAAACCCGGGATAATTCACCCCTCCACTTT. Translated: CASSKTRDNSPLHF.

This chain joins TRBV7-2 and TRBJ2-7; tentatively, D is TRBD1 (6 bases). The CDR3 is 15 residues long. The V end was cut by 2 bases, the J end by 0 bases, with 11 bases between. Germline-derived CDR1 and CDR2 are SGHTA and FQGNSA. Written as DNA, the CDR3 is TGTGCCAGCAGCTTAAAGGGGGACCTCTCCTACGAGCAGTACTTC. It specifies CASSLKGDLSYEQYF.